What follows are 27 T cell receptor beta chains derived from one specimen sequenced in a study of vaccination effects on CD4 cells after COVID-19. Using immunoSEQ multiplex PCR, the repertoire was profiled, and TCRdb retains in-frame clones only, with some absent. The sample lists tens of thousands of clones, 72% occurring once. The antigens these receptors bind are not known. Under the ViraFEST assay, PBMC were stimulated with viral peptide pools so that antigen-specific CD4+ T cells expanded. Sequencing was performed afterwards. A roughly 10-day culture period preceded the isolation of CD4+ T cells. Two-dose BNT162b2 or mRNA-1273 vaccination was given to participants. Sequencing was performed on CD4+ T cells from PBMCs cultured with HCoV-NL63 spike peptides, taken after COVID-19 vaccination. The receptors come from a human donor who received a COVID-19 vaccine.

This sequence joins TRBV6-5 and TRBJ1-4; a possible D gene is TRBD1 (5 bases). V was clipped by 6 bases and J by 12 bases, with 17 bases between them. CDR1 MNHEY and CDR2 SVGAGI come from the germline V gene. The CDR3 is made up of 13 amino acids. The CDR3 protein is CASRDTGFGQLFF. The CDR3 nucleotides are TGTGCCAGCAGGGACACCGGCTTTGGACAACTGTTTTTT.

Here the CDR3 reads CASSKRAWGYSNQPQHF. CDR3 coding DNA: TGTGCCAGCAGCAAGAGGGCTTGGGGCTATAGCAATCAGCCCCAGCATTTT. The rearrangement uses TRBV11-2 and TRBJ1-5; possibly TRBD1 for D (5 bases). Looked up from germline, CDR1 is SGHAT and CDR2 is FQNNGV. There are 17 residues in the CDR3. Trimming left V 5 bases short and J 0 bases short, with 17 bases between.

DNA of the CDR3: TGCGCCAGTATTGACAGGGGGTTTTACAATGAGCAGTTCTTC. It is translated as CASIDRGFYNEQFF. The J gene is TRBJ2-1, the V gene TRBV10-2; TRBD1 matches at 9 bases. CDR3 length equals 14 residues. V dropped 9 bases and J dropped 4; count of bases not matched to a gene: 7. Per the germline V gene, CDR1 is WSHSY and CDR2 is SAAADI.

The chain links TRBV27 to TRBJ2-7, with D possibly being TRBD1 (6 bases). The CDR3 is 16 residues long. CDR1 is MNHEY and CDR2 is SMNVEV in the germline V gene (reference sequence). V lost 5 bases, J lost 0 bases, and 17 bases lay in between. The CDR3 nucleotides read TGTGCCAGCAGTCCAGGGGCAGCGGAATACTCCTACGAGCAGTACTTC. Translating it yields CASSPGAAEYSYEQYF.

V and J are TRBV4-2 and TRBJ2-4; TRBD1 agrees at 10 bases. With V trimmed by 2 bases and J by 7 bases, 11 bases remained unmatched. Germline V CDR1 and CDR2: LGHNA, YNFKEQ. This CDR3 comprises 17 residues. CDR3 in amino acids: CASSQKPGQGNYNIQYF. In DNA, the CDR3 is TGTGCCAGCAGCCAAAAACCGGGACAGGGGAATTATAACATTCAGTACTTC.

In DNA form, the CDR3 reads TGTGCCAGTCGGACAGGGAGGTCCTATAATTCACCCCTCCACTTT. This sequence encodes CASRTGRSYNSPLHF. The chain has TRBV19 and TRBJ1-6; 8 nucleotides align to TRBD1. Looked up from germline, CDR1 is LNHDA and CDR2 is SQIVND (reference sequence). J gave up 1 base and V 8 bases, and 4 bases lay outside the gene matches. There are 15 residues in the CDR3. The whole variable domain, filled in from reference TRBV19 and TRBJ1-6, reads DGGITQSPKYLFRKEGQNVTLSCEQNLNHDAMYWYRQDPGQGLRLIYYSQIVNDFQKGDIAEGYSVSREKKESFPLTVTSAQKNPTAFYLCASRTGRSYNSPLHFGNGTRLTVT.

The sample holds a few counts of this clone. The chain recombines TRBV7-9 with TRBJ2-1; unclear D gene. V was cut by 1 base and J by 3 bases, with 10 bases left in between. CDR1 is SEHNR, CDR2 FQNEAQ, per germline (reference sequence). The CDR3 contains 15 residues. CDR3 DNA: TGTGCCAGCAGCTTAGGGCGGAATAGCTACAATGAGCAGTTCTTC. Translating gives CASSLGRNSYNEQFF.

The chain has TRBV15 and TRBJ1-2; D gene unclear. The V and J ends lost 0 bases and 1 base respectively, with 12 bases between them. CDR3 length: 16 amino acids. CDR1 and CDR2 from the germline V gene are LNHNV and YYDKDF (reference sequence). This CDR3 is CATSREKYLNNYGYTF. The CDR3 DNA follows: TGTGCCACCAGCAGAGAGAAGTACCTGAATAACTATGGCTACACCTTC.

The chain couples TRBV19 to TRBJ1-6; 8 nucleotides line up with TRBD1. The trim removed 5 bases at V and 7 bases at J, leaving 10 bases unmatched. The CDR3 is 16 residues long. The germline CDR1 and CDR2 sequences are LNHDA and SQIVND (reference sequence). The CDR3 here is CASSPQGQGANSPLHF. CDR3 nucleotides: TGTGCCAGTAGTCCTCAGGGGCAGGGGGCGAATTCACCCCTCCACTTT.

This clone was picked up a small number of times. This sequence joins TRBV5-1 and TRBJ2-7, with 7 bases identical to TRBD1. Germline CDR1 SGHRS, CDR2 YFSETQ. J was trimmed by 1 base and V by 4 bases; bases with no gene match: 11. There are 16 residues in the CDR3. The CDR3 DNA is TGCGCCAGCAGCAAAGGGACAGACGTCTATTCCTACGAGCAGTACTTC. This sequence encodes CASSKGTDVYSYEQYF.

The rearrangement uses TRBV11-2 and TRBJ2-1, with 8 bases aligning to TRBD2. In germline, CDR1 is SGHAT, CDR2 FQNNGV. V shed 7 bases and J 6 bases; nucleotides not matched to a gene: 14. CDR3 length equals 16 residues. This CDR3 is CASKEERLAFSNEQFF. The DNA for the CDR3 is TGTGCCAGCAAGGAAGAAAGACTAGCGTTTTCCAATGAGCAGTTCTTC.

The chain joins TRBV5-1 to TRBJ2-2, with D perhaps matching TRBD2 (5 bases). This CDR3 spans 13 amino acids. The V end lost 4 bases, the J end lost 5 bases, and 9 bases lay between the germline ends. Germline CDR1 and CDR2: SGHRS and YFSETQ. The CDR3 DNA is TGCGCCAGCAGCCCGTCGGGGACCGGGGAGCTGTTTTTT. Encoded protein: CASSPSGTGELFF.

The V call is TRBV7-9, the J call TRBJ2-3, with a weak D call TRBD2 (6 bases). The CDR3 extends over 13 amino acids. Germline V gives CDR1 SEHNR, CDR2 FQNEAQ (reference sequence). Trimming took off 5 bases at V and 5 bases at J, with 11 bases between the two ends. The CDR3 loop is CASSPGGGDTQYF. Here the CDR3 DNA reads TGTGCCAGCAGCCCCGGGGGAGGAGATACGCAGTATTTT.

CDR3 in DNA: TGCGCCAGCAGCCAAGAGTGGGGGGTTAGCAATCAGCCCCAGCATTTT. It encodes CASSQEWGVSNQPQHF. The chain uses TRBV4-1 and TRBJ1-5; D is perhaps TRBD1 (5 bases). V dropped 0 bases and J dropped 0 bases, with 9 bases sitting between them. The CDR3 loop spans 16 amino acids. CDR1 MGHRA and CDR2 YSYEKL come from the germline V gene.

The J gene is TRBJ2-4, the V gene TRBV19, with 10 bases matching TRBD1. Germline V CDR1 and CDR2: LNHDA, SQIVND (reference sequence). After removal of 6 bases from V and 7 bases from J, the junction contained 6 bases not matched to a gene. This CDR3 comprises 14 residues. The CDR3 region has the DNA TGTGCCAGTAGACCCGACAGGGGGCATAACATTCAGTACTTC. Amino acid sequence: CASRPDRGHNIQYF.

This clone was recorded a few times. The rearrangement joins TRBV27 to TRBJ2-2, with no clear D. V was clipped by 2 bases and J by 6 bases, with 4 bases between them. CDR1 and CDR2 (germline): MNHEY, SMNVEV (reference sequence). The CDR3 consists of 12 residues. CDR3: CASSLAAGELFF. The CDR3 DNA follows: TGTGCCAGCAGTTTAGCAGCCGGGGAGCTGTTTTTT.

This clone has only one observation. This chain connects TRBV6-5 to TRBJ1-6, with D possibly matching TRBD1 (6 bases). Trimming removed 2 bases from V and 10 bases from J, with 15 bases in between. Germline-derived CDR1 and CDR2 are MNHEY and SVGAGI. This CDR3 comprises 15 residues. CDR3: CASSYVGGRGSPLHF. CDR3 nucleotide sequence: TGTGCCAGCAGTTACGTGGGGGGTAGGGGGTCACCCCTCCACTTT.

The V call is TRBV9, the J call TRBJ1-5; 7 nucleotides match TRBD1. The J segment lost 4 bases and the V segment lost 1 base, leaving 5 bases of the junction unmatched. Germline assignment: CDR1 SGDLS and CDR2 YYNGEE. The CDR3 contains 15 residues. The CDR3 DNA sequence: TGTGCCAGCAGCGTAACGGGACAGCCAAATCAGCCCCAGCATTTT. This sequence encodes CASSVTGQPNQPQHF.

The chain recombines TRBV11-3 with TRBJ2-1; D unclear. Per germline, CDR1 SGHNT and CDR2 YENEEA. The ends were cut back, 2 bases at V and 5 bases at J, with 10 bases in the middle. The CDR3 totals 14 residues. The CDR3 reads CASSLNQANNEQFF. DNA of the CDR3: TGTGCCAGCAGCTTAAATCAGGCAAACAATGAGCAGTTCTTC.

The rearrangement uses TRBV11-3 and TRBJ2-1; D is uncertain. Trimming cost V 1 base and J 0 bases, with 7 bases left between them. Germline CDR1 SGHNT, CDR2 YENEEA. The CDR3 loop spans 15 amino acids. The CDR3 DNA sequence: TGTGCCAGCAGCTTAGTTACCGGCTCCTACAATGAGCAGTTCTTC. Translating gives CASSLVTGSYNEQFF.

This clone has only a few counts. The chain uses TRBV4-1 and TRBJ2-7, with D unresolved. Trimming took off 1 base at V and 0 bases at J, with 10 bases between the two ends. CDR3 length: 15 amino acids. Germline V lookup: CDR1 MGHRA, CDR2 YSYEKL. The CDR3 DNA follows: TGCGCCAGCAGCCAAGGACGGTGGAGCTCCTACGAGCAGTACTTC. Translation: CASSQGRWSSYEQYF.

J is TRBJ1-1 and V is TRBV19; the D gene is possibly TRBD1 (5 bases). CDR3 length equals 18 residues. Per germline, CDR1 LNHDA and CDR2 SQIVND (reference sequence). Deletions cut 4 bases from V and 2 bases from J, with 23 bases between. In DNA form, the CDR3 reads TGTGCCAGTAGTACACGCATCGGGGCGAGGGTAATCAACACTGAAGCTTTCTTT. This codes for CASSTRIGARVINTEAFF.

Only a few counts were recorded for this clone. This sequence joins TRBV2 and TRBJ2-7; tentatively, D is TRBD2 (5 bases). From germline, CDR1 is SNHLY and CDR2 FYNNEI. V lost 3 bases and J 6 bases, leaving 12 bases between the germline ends. CDR3 size: 13 residues. The CDR3 loop is CASSDVGRAEQYF. For the CDR3, the DNA is TGTGCCAGCAGTGACGTAGGGCGGGCCGAGCAGTACTTC.

The chain employs TRBV6-2 or TRBV6-3 and TRBJ2-7; 7 nucleotides match TRBD2. Trimming cost V 4 bases and J 3 bases; bases outside gene matches: 9. CDR1 MNHEY and CDR2 SVGEGT come from the germline V gene. This CDR3 is built from 15 residues. CDR3 sequence: CASSSTSRANYEQYF. CDR3 DNA sequence: TGTGCCAGCAGTTCGACTAGCAGAGCCAACTACGAGCAGTACTTC.

V and J are TRBV5-1 and TRBJ2-1; D could derive from TRBD1 or TRBD2 (6 bases each). The CDR3 is 14 residues long. Trimming took 7 bases from V and 7 from J, leaving 18 bases between them. Looked up from germline, CDR1 is SGHRS and CDR2 is YFSETQ. DNA for the CDR3: TGCGCCAGCGGCCGACCCGGGGGCGTAAATGAGCAGTTCTTC. It codes for CASGRPGGVNEQFF.

The chain recombines TRBV5-4 with TRBJ2-3; 9 positions match TRBD1. The CDR3 is 16 amino acids. Per the germline V gene, CDR1 is SGHNT and CDR2 is YYREEE (reference sequence). Trimming cost V 0 bases and J 3 bases; bases outside gene matches: 5. The CDR3 nucleotides are TGTGCCAGCAGCTTGGGGGGACAGGGAGGGACAGATACGCAGTATTTT. Translated: CASSLGGQGGTDTQYF.

The chain employs TRBV30 and TRBJ2-5, with 10 bases lining up with TRBD2. The CDR3 is 15 amino acids. J was trimmed by 7 bases and V by 0 bases; bases with no gene match: 8. Germline V gene data show CDR1 as GTSNPN and CDR2 as SVGIG (reference sequence). In nucleotides, the CDR3 is TGTGCCTGGAGTGTAAGAGCGGGGGGGCCTGGGACCCAGTACTTC. Protein product: CAWSVRAGGPGTQYF.